Presented here are 27 T cell receptor beta chains from one specimen sequenced in a study of beta chain features in type 1 diabetes. Expressed TCRB transcripts were sequenced because the isolated RNA had all been reverse transcribed beforehand. Sequenced by immunoSEQ multiplex PCR; TCRdb stores in-frame clones only, minus some. The repertoire consists of around 500,000 clones, with roughly 30% occurring once and the leading ten covering 0.06% to 0.07%. Sequenced input: naive CD4+ T cells from blood. All receptors derive from a man aged 18 to 35 in good health.

The V and J genes are TRBV7-2 and TRBJ1-2; 9 bases fit TRBD1. This CDR3 contains 13 residues. J gave up 6 bases and V 7 bases, and 6 bases lay outside the gene matches. CDR1 is SGHTA and CDR2 is FQGNSA in the germline V gene. The CDR3 DNA is TGTGCCAGCACCACCCGACAGGGGGATGGCTACACCTTC. It yields the protein CASTTRQGDGYTF.

This clone was counted only a few times. The gene calls are TRBV7-9 and TRBJ2-5, with 9 bases matching TRBD2. Unmatched junction bases numbered 7, after V lost 3 bases and J lost 5 bases. There are 15 residues in the CDR3. Looked up from germline, CDR1 is SEHNR and CDR2 is FQNEAQ (reference sequence). The CDR3 DNA is TGTGCCAGCAGCTTTGAGGGACTAGCATGGGAGACCCAGTACTTC. Its translation: CASSFEGLAWETQYF.

This rearrangement joins TRBV5-6 to TRBJ2-1, with D perhaps TRBD2 (6 bases). CDR1 and CDR2 (germline): SGHDT, YYEEEE. Trimming stripped 1 base from V and 1 base from J, with 12 bases between. The length of the CDR3 is 16 residues. CDR3 bases: TGTGCCAGCAGCTTGAATCGGGAGTGGTCCTACAATGAGCAGTTCTTC. This encodes CASSLNREWSYNEQFF.

V gene TRBV25-1 combines with J gene TRBJ2-1, with 9 bases identical to TRBD1. Germline CDR1 MGHDK, CDR2 SYGVNS. Losses at the gene ends were 4 bases for V and 4 bases for J; bases not matched to a gene: 14. The CDR3 has 18 amino acids. The CDR3 protein is CASSGPGTGRLEYNEQFF. The CDR3 coding sequence is TGTGCCAGCAGTGGTCCCGGGACAGGGAGGTTGGAGTACAATGAGCAGTTCTTC.

The chain links TRBV7-9 to TRBJ2-2; TRBD2 matches 7 bases. Germline CDR1 and CDR2: SEHNR and FQNEAQ (reference sequence). With 5 bases clipped from V and 6 bases from J, the junction kept 9 bases outside the gene matches. The CDR3 runs to 15 residues. The CDR3 protein is CASSTGLVDAGELFF. In DNA, the CDR3 is TGTGCCAGCAGCACAGGACTAGTAGATGCCGGGGAGCTGTTTTTT.

V is TRBV6-5 and J is TRBJ2-5; TRBD1 aligns across 10 bases. Trimming at V came to 6 bases and at J to 1 base, leaving 5 bases not matched to a gene. The CDR3 is 15 residues long. Germline-derived CDR1 and CDR2 are MNHEY and SVGAGI. CDR3 region: CASSPWTGGQETQYF. CDR3 DNA sequence: TGTGCCAGCAGCCCCTGGACAGGGGGCCAAGAGACCCAGTACTTC.

This clone came up a few times. The chain combines TRBV28 with TRBJ2-7; D perhaps matches TRBD1 (6 bases). The CDR3 is 13 amino acids. V was clipped by 3 bases and J by 7 bases, with 13 bases between them. CDR1 is MDHEN and CDR2 is SYDVKM in the germline V gene. The CDR3 is CASSLEYQGEQYF. DNA of the CDR3: TGTGCCAGCAGTTTGGAGTACCAGGGGGAGCAGTACTTC.

This clone was found a few times. The chain employs TRBV10-3 and TRBJ2-7; 8 bases fit TRBD1. The CDR3 totals 15 residues. Per germline, CDR1 ENHRY and CDR2 SYGVKD. Germline trimming cut 1 base from V and 4 bases from J; bases unmatched to any gene: 6. In DNA form, the CDR3 reads TGTGCCATCAGTGAGTGGGCAGGGGGCAAATACGAGCAGTACTTC. Protein: CAISEWAGGKYEQYF.

To note about this clone: The same CDR3 can be traced to other DNA sequences in this sample. The V gene is TRBV30, the J gene TRBJ1-2; D is perhaps TRBD1 (5 bases). V was shortened by 0 bases and J by 4 bases, with 9 bases between the two germline ends. The germline V gene has CDR1 GTSNPN and CDR2 SVGIG (reference sequence). The CDR3 is 13 residues long. CDR3 sequence reads: CAWSVVQGYGYTF. For the CDR3, the DNA is TGTGCCTGGAGTGTTGTTCAGGGCTATGGCTACACCTTC.

This clone was counted between two and nine times. This sequence joins TRBV29-1 and TRBJ2-7; a possible D gene is TRBD1 (5 bases). Trimming removed 2 bases from V and 6 bases from J, with 14 bases in between. The length of the CDR3 is 13 residues. CDR1 is SQVTM and CDR2 is ANQGSEA in the germline V gene. The CDR3 coding sequence is TGCAGCGTTGAATTTCAATTAAGGGGCGAGCAGTACTTC. This gives the protein CSVEFQLRGEQYF.

The rearrangement joins TRBV29-1 to TRBJ2-1, with 8 bases matching TRBD2. J lost 4 bases, V lost 6 bases, and 8 bases had no gene match. The CDR3 spans 14 residues. CDR1 and CDR2 (germline): SQVTM, ANQGSEA. CDR3 amino acids: CSVGKRGRYNEQFF. The CDR3 DNA sequence: TGCAGCGTGGGTAAGCGGGGGAGATACAATGAGCAGTTCTTC.

This clone has more than one count but fewer than ten. The rearrangement joins TRBV2 to TRBJ2-1, with 7 bases identical to TRBD1. The CDR3 extends over 15 amino acids. In germline, CDR1 is SNHLY, CDR2 FYNNEI. The junction had 8 bases not matched to a gene; V was cut back by 7 bases and J by 2 bases. The CDR3 region has the DNA TGTGCCAGCACCCTTGGGGACAGAGCCTACAATGAGCAGTTCTTC. It encodes CASTLGDRAYNEQFF.

V gene TRBV15 combines with J gene TRBJ1-5, with D perhaps TRBD1 (5 bases). Germline CDR1 and CDR2: LNHNV and YYDKDF (reference sequence). The CDR3 is 12 residues long. Trimming took off 5 bases at V and 9 bases at J, with 11 bases between the two ends. DNA for the CDR3: TGTGCCACCAGCGGGACGTTCCCGCCCCAGCATTTT. Translated, it gives CATSGTFPPQHF.

The rearrangement links TRBV15 to TRBJ2-1; D unclear. Germline lookup yields CDR1 LNHNV and CDR2 YYDKDF (reference sequence). Trimming left V 8 bases short and J 5 bases short, with 16 bases between. This CDR3 comprises 14 residues. CDR3 sequence: CATAPVSLHNEQFF. The CDR3 DNA reads TGTGCCACCGCGCCGGTGAGCCTACACAATGAGCAGTTCTTC.

This clone was detected only a few times. Different DNA sequences within this sample yield the same CDR3. J is TRBJ2-5 and V is TRBV29-1; D uncertain. The V end lost 7 bases, the J end lost 1 base, and 7 bases lay between the germline ends. This CDR3 is 11 amino acids long. Germline V gene lookup returns CDR1 SQVTM and CDR2 ANQGSEA. This CDR3 is CSGGPQETQYF. The DNA of the CDR3 is TGCAGCGGCGGACCCCAAGAGACCCAGTACTTC.

The gene calls are TRBV12-5 and TRBJ1-5; D remains ambiguous. The CDR3 totals 15 residues. V was clipped by 0 bases and J by 7 bases, with 13 bases between them. From germline, CDR1 is LGHNT and CDR2 FRNRAP. The CDR3 loop reads CASGLVNSGPQPQHF. CDR3 DNA sequence: TGTGCTAGTGGTTTGGTCAATTCAGGACCACAGCCCCAGCATTTT.

The CDR3: CASSLWGTAVPEAFF. The CDR3 nucleotides are TGTGCCAGCAGTTTATGGGGGACAGCCGTGCCTGAAGCTTTCTTT. This rearrangement joins TRBV27 to TRBJ1-1; 7 nucleotides match TRBD1. Per germline, CDR1 MNHEY and CDR2 SMNVEV (reference sequence). CDR3 length: 15 residues. V trimming: 1 base; J trimming: 6 bases; junction bases outside the gene matches: 8.

This rearrangement joins TRBV4-2 to TRBJ1-2, with D hard to call. Per germline, CDR1 LGHNA and CDR2 YNFKEQ. This CDR3 region has 13 residues. V lost 10 bases to trimming and J lost 0 bases, with 12 bases between them. CDR3 in DNA: TGTGCCATCGGACGGGGAGCTAACTATGGCTACACCTTC. It encodes CAIGRGANYGYTF.

This clone showed up just once. J is TRBJ2-1 and V is TRBV14, with 9 nucleotides matching TRBD2. The germline CDR1 and CDR2 sequences are SGHDN and FVKESK. The CDR3 length is 15 residues. After removal of 5 bases from V and 5 bases from J, the junction contained 7 bases not matched to a gene. CDR3 bases: TGTGCCAGCAGCAGGATAGCGGGAGTTCACAATGAGCAGTTCTTC. The encoded protein is CASSRIAGVHNEQFF. The whole variable domain, remainder taken from reference TRBV14 and TRBJ2-1, is EAGVTQFPSHSVIEKGQTVTLRCDPISGHDNLYWYRRVMGKEIKFLLHFVKESKQDESGMPNNRFLAERTGGTYSTLKVQPAELEDSGVYFCASSRIAGVHNEQFFGPGTRLTVL.

The chain carries TRBV11-3 and TRBJ2-7; the match to TRBD2 covers 11 bases. Germline trimming cut 5 bases from V and 3 bases from J; bases unmatched to any gene: 3. The CDR3 loop spans 14 amino acids. From germline, CDR1 is SGHNT and CDR2 YENEEA. CDR3 bases: TGTGCCAGCAGCCGGGGGACTAGCGGCTACGAGCAGTACTTC. Its translation is CASSRGTSGYEQYF.

This clone has only a few counts. The V and J genes are TRBV10-3 and TRBJ2-2; D is perhaps TRBD2 (5 bases). Per the germline V gene, CDR1 is ENHRY and CDR2 is SYGVKD. The CDR3 covers 13 residues. Trimming cost V 7 bases and J 6 bases, with 12 bases left between them. The CDR3 DNA reads as TGTGCCATCACCGAGGAGGAGTCCGGGGAGCTGTTTTTT. Its protein is CAITEEESGELFF.

This clone was seen a handful of times. The chain carries TRBV28 and TRBJ2-1, with 11 bases identical to TRBD1. Trimming cost V 3 bases and J 9 bases; bases outside gene matches: 7. The CDR3 loop spans 15 amino acids. The V gene's germline CDR1 is MDHEN and CDR2 SYDVKM. The CDR3, as DNA: TGTGCCAGCAGTTTGCCGGACAGGGGGCAGGTTGAGCAGTTCTTC. Its translation: CASSLPDRGQVEQFF.

This clone came up a few times. The V and J genes are TRBV9 and TRBJ2-1; TRBD1 or TRBD2 may be the D gene (5 bases each). CDR1 is SGDLS, CDR2 YYNGEE, per germline. V was clipped by 0 bases and J by 6 bases, with 13 bases between them. The CDR3 is 15 residues long. CDR3 amino acids: CASSVDGGAGNEQFF. The CDR3 DNA reads TGTGCCAGCAGCGTAGATGGGGGAGCCGGCAATGAGCAGTTCTTC.

On this clone: One end of the junction fails to match germline, which may point to a read error. The rearrangement uses TRBV25-1 and TRBJ2-3; the D gene is possibly TRBD2 (5 bases). This CDR3 region has 11 residues. Germline values: CDR1 MGHDK, CDR2 SYGVNS. The CDR3 spells CASSTGLMRDF. In DNA form, the CDR3 reads TGTGCCAGCAGTACCGGGCTTATGCGGGATTTT.

The chain employs TRBV30 and TRBJ2-3; a possible D gene is TRBD2 (6 bases). This CDR3 is 12 amino acids long. V was clipped by 3 bases and J by 8 bases, with 12 bases between them. The germline gives CDR1 GTSNPN, CDR2 SVGIG (reference sequence). The CDR3 DNA is TGTGCCTGGAGGGGACTGGGAGGTACGCAGTATTTT. This codes for CAWRGLGGTQYF.

The chain is built from TRBV7-2 and TRBJ2-3; D not resolved. Between the trimmed V and J ends, which lost 2 bases and 8 bases, there was a span of 5 bases. CDR3 size: 11 residues. CDR1 is SGHTA and CDR2 is FQGNSA in the germline V gene. CDR3 loop: CASSLTSTQYF. In DNA, the CDR3 is TGTGCCAGCAGCTTAACAAGTACGCAGTATTTT. Drawing the rest from reference TRBV7-2 and TRBJ2-3, the complete variable domain is GAGVSQSPSNKVTEKGKDVELRCDPISGHTALYWYRQSLGQGLEFLIYFQGNSAPDKSGLPSDRFSAERTGGSVSTLTIQRTQQEDSAVYLCASSLTSTQYFGPGTRLTVL.

This clone was counted between two and nine times. The chain recombines TRBV4-3 with TRBJ1-5, with D possibly TRBD1 on 5 matching bases. This CDR3 is built from 15 residues. V was clipped by 0 bases and J by 5 bases, with 11 bases between them. Germline loops: CDR1 LGHNA, CDR2 YSLEER. The DNA of the CDR3 is TGCGCCAGCAGCCAAGATCTTGGAGGGGATCAGCCCCAGCATTTT. This encodes CASSQDLGGDQPQHF.